The following is a T cell receptor beta chain sequence with its context. The antigen remains undetermined. At one end the junction does not follow the germline gene, possibly because of a read error. Individuals who donated were healthy Caucasians from Russia aged roughly 6 to 100. The data were obtained in a study of blood T cells in healthy people across ages. Study results and limitations: The study could not conclusively compare naive and antigen-experienced cells, given its unsorted PBMCs.

The CDR3 contains 10 residues. Combining a sample-barcoded 5' primer with a J-beta primer mix, a second PCR ran for 7 to 11 cycles. TCRdb redid the calling of the 5' RACE reads with MiXCR, one entry per CDR3 protein. The sample comprises some 1.5 million distinct CDR3 sequences, 28% of which are singletons, and 7% to 9% rests with the top ten. The chain combines TRBV12-3 or TRBV12-4 with TRBJ1-2; no firm D call. Sequenced material: blood. This TCR was sampled from a woman aged 25 to 39 in good health. CDR3 nucleotide sequence: TGTGCCGGCAGTTTAAATGGCTACACCTTC. It translates to CAGSLNGYTF.